Shown below are 16 T cell receptor beta chains from a single sample sequenced in a study of T cell responses to AZD1222 COVID-19 vaccine. The data were produced by immunoSEQ multiplex PCR, yet TCRdb's version contains in-frame clones alone and is incomplete. The table includes 100,000 or so clones, around 87% detected once. The starting material was peripheral blood, obtained on day 0 of AZD1222 vaccination. All receptors derive from an adult in good health.

The V gene is TRBV6-5, the J gene TRBJ1-1; 9 bases match TRBD1. The CDR3 has 13 amino acids. V was pared by 5 bases and J by 3 bases, with 1 base of the junction left unmatched. Germline assignment: CDR1 MNHEY and CDR2 SVGAGI. CDR3 in amino acids: CASSTGGYTEAFF. DNA of the CDR3: TGTGCCAGCAGTACAGGGGGCTACACTGAAGCTTTCTTT.

The chain joins TRBV5-1 to TRBJ2-7; maybe TRBD1 (6 bases). Trimming removed 1 base at V and 5 bases at J, with 10 bases between. CDR3 length: 13 residues. Germline CDR1 is SGHRS and CDR2 is YFSETQ. The CDR3 region has the DNA TGCGCCAGCAGCTTGACAGGGCGGCACGAGCAGTACTTC. Encoded protein: CASSLTGRHEQYF.

This chain connects TRBV14 to TRBJ1-4, with no clear D. This CDR3 has 16 residues. V was pared by 0 bases and J by 8 bases, with 16 bases between. Germline V lookup: CDR1 SGHDN, CDR2 FVKESK. The CDR3 coding sequence is TGTGCCAGCAGCCAAGACTTAAGGACCCCGAAGGAAAAACTGTTTTTT. Its protein is CASSQDLRTPKEKLFF.

Only a few counts were recorded for this clone. The chain employs TRBV19 and TRBJ1-2; D gene uncertain. Germline CDR1 LNHDA, CDR2 SQIVND (reference sequence). The CDR3 extends over 14 amino acids. V lost 2 bases to trimming and J lost 1 base, with 8 bases between them. CDR3 in amino acids: CASSINGDNYGYTF. The CDR3 bases are TGTGCCAGTAGTATAAACGGAGATAACTATGGCTACACCTTC. The full variable domain, completed using reference TRBV19 and TRBJ1-2, is DGGITQSPKYLFRKEGQNVTLSCEQNLNHDAMYWYRQDPGQGLRLIYYSQIVNDFQKGDIAEGYSVSREKKESFPLTVTSAQKNPTAFYLCASSINGDNYGYTFGSGTRLTVV.

V gene TRBV27 combines with J gene TRBJ1-2; 8 positions agree with TRBD1. The CDR3 length is 15 residues. V was pared by 4 bases and J by 2 bases, with 6 bases of the junction left unmatched. Germline assignment: CDR1 MNHEY and CDR2 SMNVEV (reference sequence). This CDR3 is CASSSPRTGNYGYTF. DNA of the CDR3: TGTGCCAGCAGTTCCCCAAGGACAGGGAACTATGGCTACACCTTC.

Here the CDR3 reads CASRGQNSGNTIYF. The CDR3 DNA sequence: TGTGCCAGCAGGGGCCAGAACTCTGGAAACACCATATATTTT. The V call is TRBV27, the J call TRBJ1-3; no reliable D call. The V gene's germline CDR1 is MNHEY and CDR2 SMNVEV (reference sequence). This CDR3 contains 14 residues. The ends were cut back, 6 bases at V and 0 bases at J, with 9 bases in the middle.

The chain employs TRBV30 and TRBJ1-6; D unclear. V was shortened by 2 bases and J by 0 bases, with 17 bases between the two germline ends. This CDR3 is built from 18 residues. From germline, CDR1 is GTSNPN and CDR2 SVGIG (reference sequence). CDR3 DNA: TGTGCCTGGAGTCCCTGGGAGGCTTTTGGCTCCTATAATTCACCCCTCCACTTT. It is translated as CAWSPWEAFGSYNSPLHF.

V gene TRBV29-1 combines with J gene TRBJ2-5; D is perhaps TRBD2 (6 bases). The CDR3 length is 13 residues. V lost 6 bases and J lost 5, with 16 bases in between. Looked up from germline, CDR1 is SQVTM and CDR2 is ANQGSEA. The CDR3 loop is CSVGSQFRETQYF. CDR3 sequence (DNA): TGCAGCGTCGGGAGTCAGTTCCGGGAGACCCAGTACTTC.

The chain uses TRBV9 and TRBJ2-2; a weak D match, TRBD2 (5 bases). The CDR3 spans 15 residues. V was trimmed by 1 base and J by 7 bases, leaving 14 bases between them. CDR1 SGDLS and CDR2 YYNGEE come from the germline V gene. The CDR3: CASSVPEGFSGELFF. CDR3 nucleotide sequence: TGTGCCAGCAGCGTACCTGAGGGATTCAGCGGGGAGCTGTTTTTT.

The J gene is TRBJ2-1, the V gene TRBV11-1; D is possibly TRBD2 (5 bases). Germline CDR1 is SGHAT and CDR2 is FQDESV (reference sequence). The CDR3 contains 14 residues. V lost 0 bases, J lost 8 bases, and 11 bases lay in between. The CDR3 reads CASSLAGAADEQFF. The CDR3 nucleotides read TGTGCCAGCAGCTTAGCGGGAGCCGCGGATGAGCAGTTCTTC.

The chain employs TRBV4-1 and TRBJ1-5; D perhaps matches TRBD1 (6 bases). The germline V gene encodes CDR1 MGHRA and CDR2 YSYEKL. The CDR3 spans 16 residues. V was shortened by 0 bases and J by 2 bases, with 11 bases between the two germline ends. The CDR3 loop is CASSQDHPGGNQPQHF. The CDR3, as DNA: TGCGCCAGCAGCCAAGACCACCCAGGGGGCAATCAGCCCCAGCATTTT.

The CDR3: CASSQQIYNEQFF. For the CDR3, the DNA is TGCGCCAGCAGCCAACAGATCTACAATGAGCAGTTCTTC. The chain carries TRBV4-3 and TRBJ2-1; D unclear. V gave up 2 bases and J gave up 3 bases, with 5 bases separating them. The length of the CDR3 is 13 residues. CDR1 and CDR2 from the germline V gene are LGHNA and YSLEER.

This clone was seen once. V usage is TRBV2 and J usage is TRBJ1-1; the D gene is possibly TRBD1 (5 bases). Per the germline V gene, CDR1 is SNHLY and CDR2 is FYNNEI. The CDR3 runs 14 residues. V was clipped by 6 bases and J by 7 bases, with 18 bases between them. CDR3 nucleotide sequence: TGTGCCAGCAGGACAGTTTCGGTGGTAAGTGAAGCTTTCTTT. Protein product: CASRTVSVVSEAFF.

The V gene is TRBV5-6, the J gene TRBJ1-1; weak D call: TRBD1 (5 bases). V lost 4 bases to trimming and J lost 7 bases, with 20 bases between them. CDR1 SGHDT and CDR2 YYEEEE come from the germline V gene. The CDR3 has 15 residues. The DNA of the CDR3 is TGTGCCAGCAGCGAACCGGGGGGACGGTCCCTTGAAGCTTTCTTT. Its protein product is CASSEPGGRSLEAFF.

This chain uses TRBV25-1 with TRBJ2-7; D might be TRBD1 (7 bases). The CDR3 extends over 17 amino acids. Germline CDR1 reads MGHDK; CDR2 reads SYGVNS. The V end lost 7 bases, the J end lost 5 bases, and 27 bases lay between the germline ends. CDR3 DNA sequence: TGTGCCAGCACCCCATTGGAGGGGGTACAGGGGAGCAACGAGCAGTACTTC. Its protein is CASTPLEGVQGSNEQYF.

The J gene is TRBJ2-4, the V gene TRBV4-1; tentative D call: TRBD2 (6 bases). Between the trimmed V and J ends, which lost 5 bases and 9 bases, there was a span of 23 bases. The CDR3 has 16 amino acids. Germline loops: CDR1 MGHRA, CDR2 YSYEKL. CDR3 in amino acids: CASSEAGGGAKGIQYF. For the CDR3, the DNA is TGCGCCAGCAGCGAAGCAGGTGGAGGGGCGAAGGGCATTCAGTACTTC.